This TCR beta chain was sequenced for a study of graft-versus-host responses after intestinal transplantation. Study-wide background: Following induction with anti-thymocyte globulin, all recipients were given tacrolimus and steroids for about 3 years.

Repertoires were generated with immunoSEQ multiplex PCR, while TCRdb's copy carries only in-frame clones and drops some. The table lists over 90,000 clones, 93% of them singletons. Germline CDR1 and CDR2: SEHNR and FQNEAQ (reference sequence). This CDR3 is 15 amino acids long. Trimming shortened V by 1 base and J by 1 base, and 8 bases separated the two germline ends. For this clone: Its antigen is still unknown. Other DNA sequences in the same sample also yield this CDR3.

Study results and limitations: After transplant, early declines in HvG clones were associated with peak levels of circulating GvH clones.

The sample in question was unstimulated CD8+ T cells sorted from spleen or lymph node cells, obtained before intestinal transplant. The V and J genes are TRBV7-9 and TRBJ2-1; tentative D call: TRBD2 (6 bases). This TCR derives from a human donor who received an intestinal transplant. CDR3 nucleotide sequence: TGTGCCAGCAGCTTAGTCGGGGGTTCCTACAATGAGCAGTTCTTC. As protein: CASSLVGGSYNEQFF.